These T cell receptor beta chains were read from a single sample in a study of T cells in Graves' hyperthyroidism and ophthalmopathy. TCRdb recomputed calls from the multiplex PCR reads with MiXCR, one row per CDR3 protein. The repertoire has about 480,000 distinct CDR3 sequences, less than 25% of them found once; the top ten carry 10% to 12%. The sequenced sample was blood. The origin of the receptors is a woman in her twenties or thirties with Graves' ophthalmopathy. Each CDR3 is given without its conserved first and last residue. Each record gives: V gene, CDR3 protein.

V: TRBV7-8; CDR3: ASSSRQGFGLNTEAF
V: TRBV7-8; CDR3: ASSFYLAGGIQETQY
V: TRBV18; CDR3: ASSPGEDYGYT
V: TRBV6-1; CDR3: ASSRPGQGVYEQY
V: TRBV7-8; CDR3: ASSFFPGAPEAF
V: TRBV12-3/TRBV12-4; CDR3: ASSLRIGTETQY
V: TRBV28; CDR3: ASTPMKLDTEAF
V: TRBV12-3/TRBV12-4; CDR3: ASSRGPSYNEQF
V: TRBV30; CDR3: AWSRTNTEAF
V: TRBV7-3; CDR3: ASSLKAPGGGETQY
V: TRBV27; CDR3: ASRNTGADQPQH
V: TRBV4-1; CDR3: ASSQVRGDTGELF
V: TRBV7-3; CDR3: ASSPGNSYEQY
V: TRBV15; CDR3: ATSRVGPPETQY
V: TRBV28; CDR3: ASSFGLAGRSTDTQY
V: TRBV7-9; CDR3: ASSRGTFSGNTIY
V: TRBV12-3/TRBV12-4; CDR3: ASSRGQGDTRNYGYT
V: TRBV18; CDR3: ASSLQDRMNTEAF
V: TRBV12-3/TRBV12-4; CDR3: ASRETGTGGGETQY
V: TRBV2; CDR3: ASRLLEGQNNQPQH
V: TRBV4-1; CDR3: ASSPIQGRDTEAF
V: TRBV11-2; CDR3: ASSFSGTERTGAF
V: TRBV3-1; CDR3: ASSQSGPYEQY
V: TRBV30; CDR3: ACHQGQMFNYEQY
V: TRBV6-1; CDR3: ASSEAEGSSGNTIY
V: TRBV29-1; CDR3: SVGKDIQETQY
V: TRBV7-6; CDR3: ASSRGGANQPQH
V: TRBV24-1; CDR3: ATSAKGRGPLLSSYEQY
V: TRBV5-1; CDR3: ASSLNRGDTGELF
V: TRBV20-1; CDR3: SAIRSPGTGFSQPQH